This T cell receptor (beta chain) is drawn from a study of blood T cell repertoires in COVID-19. Trimming stripped 0 bases from V and 4 bases from J, with 12 bases between. The CDR3 extends over 15 amino acids. Germline CDR1 reads LGHDT; CDR2 reads YNNKEL (reference sequence). Assay used: immunoSEQ multiplex PCR; TCRdb lists only in-frame clones, some missing. The repertoire holds 35,000 to 45,000 clones, with approximately 80% as singletons. Material: peripheral blood. The chain carries TRBV3-1 (or the pseudogene TRBV3-2) and TRBJ1-2; D unresolved. This TCR came from a man in his 70s with acute or convalescent COVID-19. This CDR3 is CASSQDWGGSYGYTF. CDR3 DNA: TGTGCCAGCAGCCAAGATTGGGGAGGGAGCTATGGCTACACCTTC.